This section outlines one T cell receptor beta chain sequence together with its context. Antigen: not known. Sequencing used immunoSEQ multiplex PCR; TCRdb keeps in-frame clones, though not all of them. The table has roughly 62,000 clones, 84% seen once. This specimen comes from a study of OX40 agonist ivuxolimab in advanced cancers. Across the study: With ivuxolimab, an agonistic anti-OX40 (CD134) antibody, patients were treated. Dose-escalation patients had hepatocellular carcinoma, melanoma, renal cell or head and neck cancer.

Study outcomes and limitations: In CD8+ T cells, expanded clones were on average more numerous than in CD4+.

The CDR3 consists of 15 residues. Germline V gene data show CDR1 as MNHNY and CDR2 as SVGAGI (reference sequence). V gave up 3 bases and J gave up 2 bases, with 11 bases separating them. The sample here was CD4+ or CD8+ T cells sorted from blood, taken in a trial of the OX40 agonist ivuxolimab. The V and J genes are TRBV6-6 and TRBJ1-5; the D gene is possibly TRBD1 (5 bases). This receptor was taken from an adult with an advanced solid tumor such as melanoma, head and neck, liver or kidney cancer. The CDR3 reads CASSYWGDGNQPQHF. CDR3 DNA: TGTGCCAGCAGTTATTGGGGGGACGGCAATCAGCCCCAGCATTTT.